Below, one TCR beta chain is given with its context. The antigen it binds to is not known. No clone much larger than this one lies a single base away; base qualities are absent. This entry belongs to a study of OX40 agonist ivuxolimab in advanced cancers. In terms of the full investigation: Ivuxolimab was an agonistic, fully human IgG2 monoclonal antibody directed against OX40 (CD134), a costimulatory receptor. Intravenous ivuxolimab was administered to patients every 2 weeks at six dose levels: 0.01, 0.1, 0.3, 1.5, 3 and 10 mg/kg. Of the approximately 50 dose-escalation patients, hepatocellular carcinoma was present in 19, melanoma in roughly 15, renal cell carcinoma in 9 and head and neck cancer in 9. In the dose-escalation cohort, approximately 80% of patients were male, and the mean age was roughly 60 years with a range of roughly 20 to 80. Prior anti-PD-1, anti-PD-L1 or anti-CTLA-4 therapy was permitted, and checkpoint inhibitors had been received by around 39% of dose-escalation patients. Partial responses occurred in three dose-escalation patients, of whom one had hepatocellular carcinoma and two had cutaneous melanoma. Peripheral TCRbeta sequencing aimed to test whether ivuxolimab altered TCR sequence diversity and caused clonal T-cell expansion. The paper describes the monotherapy dose-escalation part (N = 52 patients) of the phase I trial of ivuxolimab.

V ends up 3 bases short and J 2 bases short, with an unmatched junction base count of 4. Looking up the germline V gene yields CDR1 SGHRS and CDR2 YFSETQ. Spanning cysteine to phenylalanine, the CDR3 consists of 14 amino acids. The entry retains the CDR3 DNA only, 42 bases that are in frame from base 1. What the study reported, not specific to this receptor: The antigen specificity of the peripheral T cells that underwent clonal expansion was not determined. Partial responders in the 0.1-3.0 mg/kg groups had among the lowest normalized peripheral clonal expansion, especially among CD8+ T cells. Clonal expansion of both CD4+ and CD8+ blood T cells was observed from baseline to week 6 at doses 0.1 to 3.0 mg/kg. Low levels of normalized T-cell clonal expansion were also seen in some nonresponding patients. After ivuxolimab, expanded clones were on average more numerous among CD8+ T cells than among CD4+ T cells.

To sequence the TCRbeta CDR3 region, genomic DNA was isolated from the sorted cells. The immunoSEQ Assay was used for sequencing of TCRbeta CDR3 regions. Drawn from immuneACCESS, this table holds only the in-frame rearrangements with V and J called that TCRdb kept. Clones are partly lost; checked studies trace under half to an unresolved V gene and leave the rest unexplained. Counted in this sample were some 72,000 clones; around 92% of them appeared once. 0.45% to 0.65% of the sample rests with the top ten. The trial excluded patients who had a history of autoimmune disease or were on systemic immunosuppression. Peripheral blood for TCR sequencing was collected from all dose cohorts at baseline, on cycle 4 day 1, and on cycle 7 day 1. Samples came from an open-label, multicenter, first-in-human phase I dose-escalation trial of ivuxolimab. Adults with locally advanced or metastatic head and neck squamous cell, hepatocellular, melanoma or renal cell carcinoma were enrolled in the trial. Before TCR sequencing, CD4+ and CD8+ T cells were separately sorted from peripheral blood.

The sample consisted of CD4+ or CD8+ T cells sorted from blood, taken in a trial of the OX40 agonist ivuxolimab. The sequence joins TRBV5-1 to TRBJ1-2; 7 bases in the middle match TRBD1. The sequence derives from an adult with an advanced solid tumor such as melanoma, head and neck, liver or kidney cancer. The DNA sequence follows: TGCGCCAGCAGCTGGCCGGGACAGAACTATGGCTACACCTTC. Translation gives CASSWPGQNYGYTF.